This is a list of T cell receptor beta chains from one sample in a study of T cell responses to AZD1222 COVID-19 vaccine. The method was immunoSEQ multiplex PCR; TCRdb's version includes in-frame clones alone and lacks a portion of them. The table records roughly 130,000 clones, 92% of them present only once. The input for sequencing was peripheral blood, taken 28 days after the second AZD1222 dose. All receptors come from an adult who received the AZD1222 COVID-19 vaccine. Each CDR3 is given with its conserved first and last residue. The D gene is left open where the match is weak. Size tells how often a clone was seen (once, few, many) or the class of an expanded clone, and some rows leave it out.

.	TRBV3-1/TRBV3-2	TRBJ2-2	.	CASSRTFSNTGELFF	TGTGCCAGCAGCCGGACTTTTTCTAACACCGGGGAGCTGTTTTTT
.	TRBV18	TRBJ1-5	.	CASSPRDSLGGQPQHF	TGTGCCAGCTCACCACGGGATAGCCTGGGGGGACAGCCCCAGCATTTT
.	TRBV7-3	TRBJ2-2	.	CASSLTGRAGGELFF	TGTGCCAGCAGCTTAACTGGCAGGGCGGGCGGGGAGCTGTTTTTT
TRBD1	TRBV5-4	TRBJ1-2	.	CASRNRGEFGYTF	TGTGCCAGCAGAAACAGGGGCGAGTTTGGCTACACCTTC
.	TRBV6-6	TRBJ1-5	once	CASSRANQPQHF	TGTGCCAGCAGTCGCGCTAATCAGCCCCAGCATTTT
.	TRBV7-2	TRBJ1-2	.	CASSLADWAGYTF	TGTGCCAGCAGCTTAGCAGACTGGGCTGGCTACACCTTC
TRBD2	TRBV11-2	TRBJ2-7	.	CASSLGGTNLYEQYF	TGTGCCAGCAGCTTAGGAGGGACTAACCTCTACGAGCAGTACTTC
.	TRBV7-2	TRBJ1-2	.	CASSPTGTGGHGYTF	TGTGCCAGCAGCCCGACAGGTACTGGGGGCCATGGCTACACCTTC
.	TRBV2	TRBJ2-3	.	CASSDINNPADTQYF	TGTGCCAGCAGTGATATCAACAACCCGGCAGATACGCAGTATTTT
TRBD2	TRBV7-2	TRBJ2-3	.	CASSEGLAFSTDTQYF	TGTGCCAGCAGCGAAGGACTAGCTTTTAGCACAGATACGCAGTATTTT
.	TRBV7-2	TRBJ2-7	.	CASSLKEQYF	TGTGCCAGCAGCTTAAAAGAGCAGTACTTC
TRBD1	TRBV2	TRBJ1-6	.	CASSGQANLYNSPLHF	TGTGCCAGCAGCGGACAGGCCAATCTTTATAATTCACCCCTCCACTTT
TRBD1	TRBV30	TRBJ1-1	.	CAWTTSRTGGSEAFF	TGTGCCTGGACCACTTCCCGGACAGGGGGGTCTGAAGCTTTCTTT
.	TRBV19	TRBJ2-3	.	CASSMRQATDTQYF	TGTGCCAGTAGTATGAGGCAGGCAACAGATACGCAGTATTTT
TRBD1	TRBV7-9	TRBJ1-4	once	CASRTGTATTNEKLFF	TGTGCCAGCAGGACCGGGACAGCTACAACTAATGAAAAACTGTTTTTT
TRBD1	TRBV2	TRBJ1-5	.	CASSHPRQGISQPQHF	TGTGCCAGCAGTCACCCTCGACAGGGGATATCTCAGCCCCAGCATTTT
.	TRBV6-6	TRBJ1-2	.	CASSYSRDGYGYTF	TGTGCCAGCAGTTACTCGAGGGATGGCTATGGCTACACCTTC
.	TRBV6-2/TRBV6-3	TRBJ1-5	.	CASSSGTEYEAQHF	TGTGCCAGCAGTTCAGGCACAGAGTATGAAGCCCAGCATTTT
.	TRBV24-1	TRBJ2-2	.	CATSDLRDTGELFF	TGTGCCACCAGTGATTTGAGGGATACCGGGGAGCTGTTTTTT
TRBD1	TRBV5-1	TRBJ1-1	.	CASSLSTGAADTEAFF	TGCGCCAGCAGCCTTTCGACAGGGGCGGCGGACACTGAAGCTTTCTTT
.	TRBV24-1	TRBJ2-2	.	CATQGDTGELFF	TGTGCCACGCAAGGGGACACCGGGGAGCTGTTTTTT
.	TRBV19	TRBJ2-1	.	CASSIFSYNEQFF	TGTGCCAGTAGTATTTTCTCCTACAATGAGCAGTTCTTC
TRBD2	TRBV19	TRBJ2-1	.	CASTPVGLAGVNEQFF	TGTGCCAGTACTCCGGTGGGACTAGCGGGAGTTAACGAGCAGTTCTTC
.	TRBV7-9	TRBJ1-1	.	CASSLERGVSEAFF	TGTGCCAGCAGCTTGGAGCGAGGGGTCTCTGAAGCTTTCTTT
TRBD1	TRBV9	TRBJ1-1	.	CASSVEGAFTEAFF	TGTGCCAGCAGCGTAGAGGGGGCGTTCACTGAAGCTTTCTTT
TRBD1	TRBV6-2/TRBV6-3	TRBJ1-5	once	CASSRPQGVGQPQHF	TGTGCCAGCAGTCGTCCCCAGGGGGTTGGCCAGCCCCAGCATTTT
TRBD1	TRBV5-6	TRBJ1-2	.	CASSRDSYGYTF	TGTGCCAGCAGCCGGGACAGCTATGGCTACACCTTC
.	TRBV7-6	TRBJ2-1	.	CASSLAGNSYNEQFF	TGTGCCAGCAGCTTAGCGGGCAACTCCTACAATGAGCAGTTCTTC
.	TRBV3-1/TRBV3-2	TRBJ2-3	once	CASSRGSGNPTQYF	TGTGCCAGCAGCCGTGGGAGCGGAAATCCTACGCAGTATTTT
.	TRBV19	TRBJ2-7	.	CASSIVGSSYEQYF	TGTGCCAGTAGTATAGTTGGCTCCTCCTACGAGCAGTACTTC
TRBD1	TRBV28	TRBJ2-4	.	CASQTGGYERNIQYF	TGTGCCAGCCAGACAGGGGGCTATGAGAGAAACATTCAGTACTTC
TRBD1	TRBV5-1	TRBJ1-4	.	CASSLRPRTGVATNEKLFF	TGCGCCAGCAGCTTGAGGCCCCGGACAGGAGTGGCAACTAATGAAAAACTGTTTTTT
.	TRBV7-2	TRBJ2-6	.	CASSLAGRALSGANVLTF	TGTGCCAGCAGCTTAGCCGGGCGGGCCCTATCTGGGGCCAACGTCCTGACTTTC
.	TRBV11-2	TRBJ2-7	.	CASSLAMGTPYEQYF	TGTGCCAGCAGCTTAGCTATGGGGACTCCCTACGAGCAGTACTTC
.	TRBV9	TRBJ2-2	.	CASSVGGVNTGELFF	TGTGCCAGCAGCGTAGGGGGGGTAAACACCGGGGAGCTGTTTTTT
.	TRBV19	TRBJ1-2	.	CASRGGAYGYTF	TGTGCCAGTAGAGGGGGAGCCTATGGCTACACCTTC
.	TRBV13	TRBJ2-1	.	CASSSRDFHNEQFF	TGTGCCAGCAGCTCCAGGGACTTTCACAATGAGCAGTTCTTC
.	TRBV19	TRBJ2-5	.	CASSMVGDWETQYF	TGTGCCAGTAGTATGGTAGGGGATTGGGAGACCCAGTACTTC
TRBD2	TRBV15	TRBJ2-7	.	CATSRDVSGGREQYF	TGTGCCACCAGCAGAGATGTCAGCGGGGGTAGAGAGCAGTACTTC
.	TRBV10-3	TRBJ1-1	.	CATKGGMNTEAFF	TGTGCCACCAAGGGCGGGATGAACACTGAAGCTTTCTTT
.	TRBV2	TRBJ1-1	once	CASSDWGDNTEAFF	TGTGCCAGCAGTGACTGGGGGGATAACACTGAAGCTTTCTTT
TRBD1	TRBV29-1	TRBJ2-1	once	CSVEGTGGGFYNEQFF	TGCAGCGTTGAGGGGACAGGGGGAGGTTTCTACAATGAGCAGTTCTTC
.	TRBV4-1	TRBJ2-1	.	CASSQDSRWEQFF	TGCGCCAGCAGCCAAGATAGCCGCTGGGAGCAGTTCTTC
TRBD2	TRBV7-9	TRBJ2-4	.	CASSPWTSGNTAKNIQYF	TGTGCCAGCAGCCCCTGGACTAGCGGGAATACGGCCAAAAACATTCAGTACTTC
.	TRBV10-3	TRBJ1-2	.	CAISDSFDYGYTF	TGTGCCATCAGTGACTCGTTTGACTATGGCTACACCTTC
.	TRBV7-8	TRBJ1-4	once	CASSSPLGSVRAHEKLFF	TGTGCCAGCAGCTCTCCCCTGGGTTCTGTCAGGGCTCATGAAAAACTGTTTTTT
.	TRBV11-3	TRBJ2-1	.	CASSLDQGPLYNEQFF	TGTGCCAGCAGCTTAGACCAGGGACCGTTATACAATGAGCAGTTCTTC
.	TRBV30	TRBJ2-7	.	CAWMAGDPYEQYF	TGTGCCTGGATGGCAGGGGATCCCTACGAGCAGTACTTC